Listed below are T cell receptor beta chains from one sample, sequenced in a study of OX40 agonist ivuxolimab in advanced cancers. Produced via immunoSEQ multiplex PCR; TCRdb's table is partial and in-frame only. The top ten clones hold around 2.6% of a sample with about 41,000 clones, around 80% of them seen once. The sample consisted of CD4+ or CD8+ T cells sorted from blood, taken in a trial of the OX40 agonist ivuxolimab. The receptor source for this set is an adult with an advanced solid tumor such as melanoma, head and neck, liver or kidney cancer. Both conserved end residues are part of each CDR3. A D gene is named only where the DNA matches it firmly. Size is stated for part of the rows, as once, few or many counts, or as a class when the clone is expanded.

>TRBV6-1|TRBJ2-7|TRBD2|.
TGTGCCAGCAGTGAAAATTGGACTAGCGGGAGCTACGAGCAGTACTTC
CASSENWTSGSYEQYF
>TRBV7-9|TRBJ2-3|TRBD1|.
TGTGCCAGCAGCACAAGGGGGCCGGATACGCAGTATTTT
CASSTRGPDTQYF
>TRBV18|TRBJ1-4|.|.
TGTGCCAGCTCTCCCACGACACGGTCTTCAACTAATGAAAAACTGTTTTTT
CASSPTTRSSTNEKLFF
>TRBV2|TRBJ2-2|TRBD2|.
TGTGCCGTACTGGGCGGGGGGTTTACCGGGGAGCTGTTTTTT
CAVLGGGFTGELFF
>TRBV30|TRBJ1-6|TRBD1|.
TGTGCCTGGAGTTTAGACAGGGTGCGTAATTCACCCCTCCACTTT
CAWSLDRVRNSPLHF
>TRBV7-9|TRBJ2-5|TRBD1|.
TGTGCCAGCAGCTTCTCAGGGGGATCGGGTGAGACCCAGTACTTC
CASSFSGGSGETQYF
>TRBV27|TRBJ2-7|TRBD1|.
TGTGCCAGCAGTTCTCCCGGGACAGGGCCTTCCTACGAGCAGTACTTC
CASSSPGTGPSYEQYF
>TRBV15|TRBJ1-2|TRBD1|.
TGTGCCACCAGCAGAACCAGGGGGCTCGCCTATGGCTACACCTTC
CATSRTRGLAYGYTF
>TRBV6-4|TRBJ2-1|.|.
TGTGCCAGCAGTGAAACGGATCTTTCGTACAATGAGCAGTTCTTC
CASSETDLSYNEQFF
>TRBV18|TRBJ2-3|TRBD2|.
TGTGCCAGCTCACCACGAAGGAGCGGGGGGGCGATGAGCACAGATACGCAGTATTTT
CASSPRRSGGAMSTDTQYF
>TRBV18|TRBJ2-5|TRBD1|once
TGTGCCAGCTCACCACCGGCAGGGGGAGAGACCCAGTACTTC
CASSPPAGGETQYF
>TRBV19|TRBJ1-6|.|.
TGTGCCAGTAGTATCTCAGTAACGGGATCACCCCTCCACTTT
CASSISVTGSPLHF
>TRBV4-1|TRBJ1-2|.|once
TGCGCCAGCAGCCAAGGGTCCCGCTATGGCTACACCTTC
CASSQGSRYGYTF
>TRBV7-9|TRBJ2-7|TRBD2|.
TGTGCCAGCAGCTTAACCTCGGGACTAGCGGGATTCTACGAGCAGTACTTC
CASSLTSGLAGFYEQYF
>TRBV10-1|TRBJ1-1|TRBD1|.
TGCGCCAGCAGAAGGGACAGGGAGACTGAAGCTTTCTTT
CASRRDRETEAFF
>TRBV27|TRBJ2-1|TRBD2|.
TGTGCCAGCAGTTTAATCCCTAGCGGGAGGACTGAGCAGTTCTTC
CASSLIPSGRTEQFF
>TRBV7-2|TRBJ1-1|.|.
TGTGCCAGCAGCTTAATCATGAACACTGAAGCTTTCTTT
CASSLIMNTEAFF
>TRBV27|TRBJ2-1|.|.
TGTGCCAGCAGTTTACTCGGGACATATGCTCCGTTCTTC
CASSLLGTYAPFF
>TRBV5-4|TRBJ2-2|TRBD2|.
TGTGCCAGCAGCAATAAGCGGGATAACACCGGGGAGCTGTTTTTT
CASSNKRDNTGELFF
>TRBV14|TRBJ2-5|.|.
TGTGCCAGCAGCCCAAACCCGGGGGAGACCCAGTACTTC
CASSPNPGETQYF
>TRBV19|TRBJ1-2|TRBD1|.
TGTGCCAGTAGTATAGAAGGCGGCAGGGGGTCTAACTATGGCTACACCTTC
CASSIEGGRGSNYGYTF
>TRBV19|TRBJ2-5|.|once
TGTGCCAGTAGCTTAACCGGGACTCAGTACCAAGAGACCCAGTACTTC
CASSLTGTQYQETQYF
>TRBV12-5|TRBJ2-7|.|.
TGTGCTAGTGCTTCCCAGGGCGGCTCCTACGAGCAGTACTTC
CASASQGGSYEQYF
>TRBV9|TRBJ2-1|TRBD1|.
TGTGCCAGCAGCCTCCGGGACAGGGCGTACAATGAGCAGTTCTTC
CASSLRDRAYNEQFF
>TRBV2|TRBJ2-3|TRBD2|few
TGTGCCAGCAGCGATATTCCGACTAGCGGGAAGGGGGATACGCAGTATTTT
CASSDIPTSGKGDTQYF
>TRBV9|TRBJ2-2|.|.
TGTGCCAGCAGCGTAGTCAGTAGGGCGAACACCGGGGAGCTGTTTTTT
CASSVVSRANTGELFF
>TRBV7-9|TRBJ1-4|TRBD1|.
TGTGCCAGCAGCTTGTGGACAGGGGGAAGGACTAATGAAAAACTGTTTTTT
CASSLWTGGRTNEKLFF
>TRBV19|TRBJ2-7|TRBD2|once
TGTGCCAGCAGCCCACTAGCGGGAGGTTTCTACGAGCAGTACTTC
CASSPLAGGFYEQYF
>TRBV7-2|TRBJ2-2|.|.
TGTGCCAGCAGCTTAACGGACGTTAACACCGGGGAGCTGTTTTTT
CASSLTDVNTGELFF
>TRBV10-3|TRBJ2-7|.|.
TGTGCCATCGGGAACCGGACAGAGCAGTACTTC
CAIGNRTEQYF
>TRBV5-1|TRBJ1-4|.|.
TGCGCCAGCGGGGACGGGAATGAAAAACTGTTTTTT
CASGDGNEKLFF
>TRBV29-1|TRBJ2-5|TRBD2|few
TGCAGCGTTGAAGATCTTCGGCTAGCGGGAGGGGTGGGGCAAGAGACCCAGTACTTC
CSVEDLRLAGGVGQETQYF
>TRBV11-3|TRBJ2-3|TRBD1|.
TGTGCCAGCAGCTTAGAAACGGACAGGGGGTATAGAGATACGCAGTATTTT
CASSLETDRGYRDTQYF
>TRBV4-2|TRBJ2-7|TRBD2|.
TGTGCCAGCAGCCACCAGTTGGGGATTAGCGGGTCCAGCTCCTACGAGCAGTACTTC
CASSHQLGISGSSSYEQYF
>TRBV6-5|TRBJ1-4|.|.
TGTGCCAGCAGTCACGGGGACGATGAAAAACTGTTTTTT
CASSHGDDEKLFF
>TRBV7-4|TRBJ1-5|.|.
TGTGCCAGCAGCTTAGCCCCCCAGGGCCATCAGCCCCAGCATTTT
CASSLAPQGHQPQHF
>TRBV11-3|TRBJ2-7|.|.
TGTGCCAGCAGCTTAGCAGGGGCCTACGAGCAGTACTTC
CASSLAGAYEQYF
>TRBV5-6|TRBJ2-2|.|.
TGTGCCAGCAGCTTGGGTAGGACCGCGAACACCGGGGAGCTGTTTTTT
CASSLGRTANTGELFF
>TRBV6-5|TRBJ1-2|.|.
TGTGCCAGCAGTAGCTCCGGGGCGGCCTATGGCTACACCTTC
CASSSSGAAYGYTF